The rows below give T cell receptor beta chains drawn from one sample of a study of shared clonotypes between healthy human individuals. Sequenced by immunoSEQ multiplex PCR; TCRdb stores in-frame clones only, minus some. Among about 490,000 clones listed, about three quarters were seen once. The sequencing sample was made of PBMCs. Receptors were obtained from a middle-aged woman in good health. Some clones in this sample may be carry-over from other donors' samples. The CDR3 runs from the conserved cysteine through the conserved F or W. Each record gives: clone size, V gene, J gene, D gene, CDR3 DNA, CDR3 protein. A D gene is named only where the DNA matches it firmly. Where a row states a size, it is once, few, many or the class of an expanded clone; other rows omit it.

>once|TRBV30|TRBJ2-1|TRBD2
TGTGCCTGGAGAGGTCTAGCGGGAGTGATTGGTGAAAATGAGCAGTTCTTC
CAWRGLAGVIGENEQFF
>NA|TRBV7-2|TRBJ2-1|NA
TGTGCCAGCAGCTTAGAGCCAGGGATCACCTACAATGAGCAGTTCTTC
CASSLEPGITYNEQFF
>NA|TRBV5-6|TRBJ2-7|NA
TGTGCCAGCAGGTACGAGGGGTCCTACGAGCAGTACTTC
CASRYEGSYEQYF
>NA|TRBV19|TRBJ2-2|NA
TGTGCCAGTAGTTCACGAGTAGCCGGGGAGCTGTTTTTT
CASSSRVAGELFF
>NA|TRBV4-3|TRBJ1-2|NA
TGCGCCAGCAGCCAAGAGAACAGGCCCAACTATGGCTACACCTTC
CASSQENRPNYGYTF
>NA|TRBV9|TRBJ2-3|NA
TGTGCCAGCAGCGTAGCGGGGAGCGGCACAGATACGCAGTATTTT
CASSVAGSGTDTQYF
>few|TRBV9|TRBJ2-1|TRBD2
TGTGCCAGCAGCGTAAGCGGGACGGGAGTTGAGCAGTTCTTC
CASSVSGTGVEQFF
>NA|TRBV10-3|TRBJ1-4|NA
TGTGCCATCAGTGAGACTGGAACTAATGAAAAACTGTTTTTT
CAISETGTNEKLFF
>NA|TRBV28|TRBJ2-7|TRBD1
TGTGCCAGCAGTCATCAGGGGGTGATCAGGTACGAGCAGTACTTC
CASSHQGVIRYEQYF
>NA|TRBV10-3|TRBJ2-3|NA
TGTGCCACACAAACAGGAGGGAACACAGATACGCAGTATTTT
CATQTGGNTDTQYF
>few|TRBV12-1|TRBJ2-5|NA
TGTGCCAGCAGCGTCCGGGACCACCAAGAGACCCAGTACTTC
CASSVRDHQETQYF
>NA|TRBV5-6|TRBJ1-2|NA
TGTGCCAGCAGCCGGGGGGAGTACTTGGGCTACACCTTC
CASSRGEYLGYTF
>NA|TRBV5-1|TRBJ2-5|NA
TGCGCCAGCAGTTATATCGGCTTTGTGGAAGAGACCCAGTACTTC
CASSYIGFVEETQYF
>NA|TRBV27|TRBJ1-4|NA
TGTGCCAGCAGTTTATCCGGTGAAAAACTGTTTTTT
CASSLSGEKLFF
>NA|TRBV7-7|TRBJ2-2|NA
TGTGCTAGCAGCTTAGGGGCGTCGAACACCGGGGAGCTGTTTTTT
CASSLGASNTGELFF
>NA|TRBV30|TRBJ2-7|NA
TGTGCCTGGATCGGACCCTCCTACGAGCAGTACTTC
CAWIGPSYEQYF
>NA|TRBV7-7|TRBJ2-5|NA
TGTGCTAGCAGCTTGGCCCAGTACTTC
CASSLAQYF
>NA|TRBV7-2|TRBJ2-3|NA
TGTGCCAGCAGCTTATTAGATACGCAGTATTTT
CASSLLDTQYF
>NA|TRBV5-8|TRBJ1-1|NA
TGTGCCAGCAGCTTACGGGGGGCCCCTGAAGCTTTCTTT
CASSLRGAPEAFF
>few|TRBV7-9|TRBJ1-1|NA
TGTGCCAGCAGCTTAGATCGGAATGAAGCTTTCTTT
CASSLDRNEAFF
>NA|TRBV6-1|TRBJ1-1|NA
TGTGCCAGCAGTGAAGAACTCCACACTGAAGCTTTCTTT
CASSEELHTEAFF
>many|TRBV28|TRBJ2-7|TRBD2
TGTGCCAGCGTAGGGCGGGAGCCCACCTCCTACGAGCAGTACTTC
CASVGREPTSYEQYF
>NA|TRBV30|TRBJ1-3|NA
TGTGCCTGGAGTCAACTTCTGGGCCCTGGAAACACCATATATTTT
CAWSQLLGPGNTIYF
>NA|TRBV25-1|TRBJ2-3|NA
TGTGCCAGCAGTGAATCAGACCCCCGAGGAAAGTATTTT
CASSESDPRGKYF
>NA|TRBV7-6|TRBJ1-3|TRBD1
TGTGCCAGCAGCCCTACAGGGGGGAGCTCTGGAAACACCATATATTTT
CASSPTGGSSGNTIYF
>NA|TRBV6-1|TRBJ1-1|NA
TGTGCCAGCAGTGAACATATGTCGGACACTGAAGCTTTCTTT
CASSEHMSDTEAFF
>NA|TRBV13|TRBJ2-7|NA
TGTGCCAGCAGCCCCTCGACAGCTTCGCGCTCCTACGAGCAGTACTTC
CASSPSTASRSYEQYF
>NA|TRBV28|TRBJ1-4|TRBD1
TGTGCCAGCAGGGGGGACAGGTCGGATGAAAAACTGTTTTTT
CASRGDRSDEKLFF
>few|TRBV4-3|TRBJ1-1|NA
TGCGCCAGCAGACCCGCGGGGGGGTACACTGAAGCTTTCTTT
CASRPAGGYTEAFF
>NA|TRBV7-3|TRBJ1-2|NA
TGTGCCAGCAGCCCCTGGGACCGATCCTTTCCCTATGGCTACACCTTC
CASSPWDRSFPYGYTF
>NA|TRBV18|TRBJ1-2|NA
TGTGCCAGCTCACTCGAGGGGCGTGGCTACACCTTC
CASSLEGRGYTF
>NA|TRBV5-1|TRBJ2-7|NA
TGCGCCAGCAGCCCCGAGGGCGGCTTCTTTTCCTACGAGCAGTACTTC
CASSPEGGFFSYEQYF
>few|TRBV7-3|TRBJ2-1|TRBD2
TGTGCCAGCAGCCTTCTAGCGGGAGTCAATGAGCAGTTCTTC
CASSLLAGVNEQFF
>few|TRBV7-9|TRBJ1-4|TRBD1
TGTGCCAGCAGTCCCGGGACAGGGGTTGAAAAACTGTTTTTT
CASSPGTGVEKLFF
>NA|TRBV4-2|TRBJ2-5|NA
TGTGCCAGCAGCCAAGCTTCGACAGGGAGGGGGGAAGAGACCCAGTACTTC
CASSQASTGRGEETQYF
>NA|TRBV30|TRBJ2-7|TRBD1
TGTGCCTGGAGTAGGACAGGGGTCGAGCAGTACTTC
CAWSRTGVEQYF
>NA|TRBV27|TRBJ2-3|NA
TGTGCCAGCAGTTTCGCACGGCGGAGCACAGATACGCAGTATTTT
CASSFARRSTDTQYF
>NA|TRBV9|TRBJ2-3|NA
TGTGCCAGCAGCGTAGATCTGGAGAGAGATACGCAGTATTTT
CASSVDLERDTQYF
>NA|TRBV11-2|TRBJ1-1|TRBD1
TGTGCCAGCAGCTTAGGCGCACAGGGGACTGAAGCTTTCTTT
CASSLGAQGTEAFF
>NA|TRBV7-9|TRBJ2-7|TRBD1
TGTGCCAGCAGCTTAGCGTTGGGACAGAGGTACGAGCAGTACTTC
CASSLALGQRYEQYF
>NA|TRBV19|TRBJ1-1|NA
TGTGCCAGTAGTACGTCCCCAGGGGTGGGTGAGAACACTGAAGCTTTCTTT
CASSTSPGVGENTEAFF